The T cell receptor (beta chain) described here comes from a study of Ad26.COV2.S vaccination and SARS-CoV-2 variants. Study in general: Donor was assigned to the Ad26.COV2.S arm of trial COV1001. In the study, Ad26.COV2.S was injected intramuscularly once, or twice 56 days apart.

Findings and caveats of the study: Reported post-vaccination CD8+ and CD4+ T cell responses to spike showed substantial breadth.

Trimming shortened V by 0 bases and J by 3 bases, and 12 bases separated the two germline ends. Per the germline V gene, CDR1 is SGHKS and CDR2 is YYEKEE (reference sequence). The CDR3 spans 15 residues. The method was immunoSEQ multiplex PCR; TCRdb's version includes in-frame clones alone and lacks a portion of them. The sample carries about 480,000 clones, around nine tenths recorded once. Treatment indicated: about 20 received Ad26.COV2.S at low or high dose, single or two shots; about 5 received placebo; per-sample allocation not given. Sampling was performed 63 days after the first vaccine or placebo injection. On this clone itself: The antigen remains unidentified.

This chain connects TRBV5-5 to TRBJ2-5, with D perhaps assigned TRBD1 or TRBD2 (5 bases each). This sequence was found in a person aged 18 to 59 who received the Ad26.COV2.S COVID-19 vaccine or a placebo. This material consisted of peripheral blood, taken in a trial of Ad26.COV2.S vaccine versus placebo. CDR3 DNA sequence: TGTGCCAGCAGCTTGGGGGTTAGGGGAGAAGAGACCCAGTACTTC. This encodes CASSLGVRGEETQYF.